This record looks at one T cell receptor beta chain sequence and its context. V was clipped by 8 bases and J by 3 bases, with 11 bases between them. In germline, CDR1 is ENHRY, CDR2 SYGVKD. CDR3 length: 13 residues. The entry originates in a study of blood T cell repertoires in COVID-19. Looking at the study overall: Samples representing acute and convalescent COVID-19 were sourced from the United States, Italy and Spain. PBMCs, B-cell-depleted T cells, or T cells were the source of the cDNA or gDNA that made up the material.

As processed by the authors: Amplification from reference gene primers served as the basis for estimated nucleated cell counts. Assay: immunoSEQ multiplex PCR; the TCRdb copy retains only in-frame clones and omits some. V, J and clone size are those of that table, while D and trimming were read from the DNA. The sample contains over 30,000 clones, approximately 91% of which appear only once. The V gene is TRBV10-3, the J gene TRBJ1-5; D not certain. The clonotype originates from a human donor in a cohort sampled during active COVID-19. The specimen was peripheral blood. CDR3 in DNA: TGTGCCATCGGCGGGAGGGCCAATCAGCCCCAGCATTTT. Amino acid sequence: CAIGGRANQPQHF.